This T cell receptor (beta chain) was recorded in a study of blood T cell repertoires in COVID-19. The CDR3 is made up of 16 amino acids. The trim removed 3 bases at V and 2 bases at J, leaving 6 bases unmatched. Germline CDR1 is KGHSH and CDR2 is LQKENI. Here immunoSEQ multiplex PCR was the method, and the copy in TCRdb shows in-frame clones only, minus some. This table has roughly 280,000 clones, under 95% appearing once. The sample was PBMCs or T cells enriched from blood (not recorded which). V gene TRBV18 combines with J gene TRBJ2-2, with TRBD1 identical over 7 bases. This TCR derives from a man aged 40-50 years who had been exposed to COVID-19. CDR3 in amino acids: CASSPPGQTNTGELFF. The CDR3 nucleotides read TGTGCCAGCTCACCCCCGGGACAGACTAACACCGGGGAGCTGTTTTTT. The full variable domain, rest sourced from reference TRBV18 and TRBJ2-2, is NAGVMQNPRHLVRRRGQEARLRCSPMKGHSHVYWYRQLPEEGLKFMVYLQKENIIDESGMPKERFSAEFPKEGPSILRIQQVVRGDSAAYFCASSPPGQTNTGELFFGEGSRLTVL.